This passage covers 7 T cell receptor beta chains from one sample sequenced in a study of blood T cells in healthy people across ages. PCR was performed a second time for roughly 6 to 12 cycles using a sample-barcoded 5' primer and a J-beta primer mix. One entry per CDR3 protein, called by TCRdb with MiXCR from the 5' RACE reads. The sample contains approximately 700,000 distinct CDR3 sequences, roughly 32% of which appear only once. What was sequenced was blood. These receptors were collected from a woman of 80 years or more in good health.

About this clonotype itself: A much larger clone is a single base away; this may be a read error. The chain joins TRBV7-3 to TRBJ2-1, with TRBD2 matching 9 bases. Germline values: CDR1 SGHTA, CDR2 FQGTGA. Germline trimming cut 5 bases from V and 7 bases from J; bases unmatched to any gene: 15. This CDR3 has 17 residues. CDR3 in amino acids: CASSLSLAGGTRNEQFF. The CDR3 DNA sequence: TGTGCCAGCAGCCTCTCGTTGGCGGGGGGGACGAGAAATGAGCAGTTCTTC.

This clonotype appeared many times. V is TRBV7-3 and J is TRBJ2-1, with D uncertain. The V gene lost 1 base and the J gene lost 9 bases, with 19 bases spanning the gap. The CDR3 runs to 16 residues. Germline CDR1 SGHTA, CDR2 FQGTGA. The CDR3 is CASSLRVGSPPAEQFF. The CDR3 nucleotides are TGTGCCAGCAGCTTAAGAGTGGGCTCCCCCCCCGCTGAGCAGTTCTTC. The full variable domain, in which reference TRBV7-3 and TRBJ2-1 provide the parts outside the CDR3, is GAGVSQTPSNKVTEKGKYVELRCDPISGHTALYWYRQSLGQGPEFLIYFQGTGAADDSGLPNDRFFAVRPEGSVSTLKIQRTERGDSAVYLCASSLRVGSPPAEQFFGPGTRLTVL.

This clonotype occurred a few times. The chain employs TRBV30 and TRBJ2-1; weak D call: TRBD2 (5 bases). The CDR3 has 14 amino acids. CDR1 is GTSNPN, CDR2 SVGIG, per germline (reference sequence). Trimming cost V 0 bases and J 7 bases, with 13 bases left between them. Here the CDR3 DNA reads TGTGCCTGGAGTGTTCCCCCTCGCGGGAATGAGCAGTTCTTC. Its translation is CAWSVPPRGNEQFF.

The chain employs TRBV30 and TRBJ2-1, with a possible D match to TRBD1 (6 bases). This CDR3 has 12 residues. Germline values: CDR1 GTSNPN, CDR2 SVGIG (reference sequence). V was cut by 0 bases and J by 13 bases, with 13 bases left in between. This CDR3 is CAWSVQGETQFF. CDR3 DNA: TGTGCCTGGAGTGTACAGGGTGAGACCCAGTTCTTC.

This clonotype was detected only once. This chain joins TRBV6-1 and TRBJ2-3; D is ambiguous. Looked up from germline, CDR1 is MNHNS and CDR2 is SASEGT. The CDR3 consists of 13 residues. V was cut by 6 bases and J by 0 bases, with 7 bases left in between. CDR3 protein: CASRVQSTDTQYF. The CDR3 DNA sequence: TGTGCCAGCAGGGTCCAGAGCACAGATACGCAGTATTTT.

A word on this clonotype: A much bigger clone sits one base away, suggesting this may be a read error. The chain has TRBV29-1 and TRBJ1-5, with 7 bases lining up with TRBD1. Per germline, CDR1 SQVTM and CDR2 ANQGSEA. The CDR3 is 12 amino acids. V trimming: 7 bases; J trimming: 3 bases; junction bases outside the gene matches: 3. DNA of the CDR3: TGCAGCGGAGGGACAGACAATCAGCCCCAGCATTTT. Amino acids: CSGGTDNQPQHF.

This clonotype was counted a few times. V usage is TRBV6-1 and J usage is TRBJ1-4, with D possibly TRBD1 on 6 matching bases. V was shortened by 11 bases and J by 1 base, with 23 bases between the two germline ends. Germline V gene lookup returns CDR1 MNHNS and CDR2 SASEGT. CDR3 length equals 17 residues. The CDR3 DNA sequence: TGTGCCGTTCCCCGGAGCGGGGGCGTACGAACTAATGAAAAACTGTTTTTT. The encoded protein is CAVPRSGGVRTNEKLFF.